This T cell receptor (beta chain) came from a study of blood T cell repertoires in COVID-19. Overall study: Researchers got acute and convalescent COVID-19 samples from the United States, Italy and Spain. Sample material is recorded as cDNA or gDNA derived from T cells, B-cell-depleted T cells, or PBMCs.

This clone occurred a few times. As processed by the authors: The authors estimated nucleated cell counts from reference gene primer amplification. Data came from immunoSEQ multiplex PCR; TCRdb stores just in-frame clones and leaves some out. That table gives V, J and clone size, and the DNA gave D and trimming. The table has some 160,000 clones, more than 65% seen once. The CDR3 loop spans 14 amino acids. Germline V CDR1 and CDR2: MDHEN, SYDVKM. V gave up 3 bases and J gave up 10 bases; unmatched junction bases: 9. Sequencing input: peripheral blood. The TCR sequence derives from an elderly woman with acute or convalescent COVID-19. The chain couples TRBV28 to TRBJ2-1; 7 nucleotides align to TRBD2. The CDR3 DNA is TGTGCCAGCAGTTTTAGGGGCGGGAGCAGGGAGCAGTTCTTC. As protein: CASSFRGGSREQFF.